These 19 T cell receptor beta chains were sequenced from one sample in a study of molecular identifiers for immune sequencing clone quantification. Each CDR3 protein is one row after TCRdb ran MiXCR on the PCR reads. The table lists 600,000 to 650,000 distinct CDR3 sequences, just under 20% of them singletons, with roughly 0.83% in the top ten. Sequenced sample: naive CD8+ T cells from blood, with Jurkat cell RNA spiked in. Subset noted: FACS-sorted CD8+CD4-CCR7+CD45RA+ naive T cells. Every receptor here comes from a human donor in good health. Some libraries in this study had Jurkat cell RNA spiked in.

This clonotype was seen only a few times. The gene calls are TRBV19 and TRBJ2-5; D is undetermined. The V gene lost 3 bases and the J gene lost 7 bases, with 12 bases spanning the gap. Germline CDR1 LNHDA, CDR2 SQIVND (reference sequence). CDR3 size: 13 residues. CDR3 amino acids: CASSIVAPGTQYF. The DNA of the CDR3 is TGTGCCAGTAGTATTGTGGCTCCAGGGACCCAGTACTTC.

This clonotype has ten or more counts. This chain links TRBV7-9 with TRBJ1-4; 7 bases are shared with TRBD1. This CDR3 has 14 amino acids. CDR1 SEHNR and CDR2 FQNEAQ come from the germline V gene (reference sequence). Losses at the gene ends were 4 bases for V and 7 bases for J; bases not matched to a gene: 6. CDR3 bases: TGTGCCAGCAGCTCCACAGGGGCAGGTGAAAAACTGTTTTTT. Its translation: CASSSTGAGEKLFF.

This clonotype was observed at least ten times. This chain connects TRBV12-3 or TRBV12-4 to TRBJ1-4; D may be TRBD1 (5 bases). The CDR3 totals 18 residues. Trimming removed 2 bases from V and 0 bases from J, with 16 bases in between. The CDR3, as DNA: TGTGCCAGCAGTTTATTCCGGGGGGAGGGGTCAACTAATGAAAAACTGTTTTTT. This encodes CASSLFRGEGSTNEKLFF.

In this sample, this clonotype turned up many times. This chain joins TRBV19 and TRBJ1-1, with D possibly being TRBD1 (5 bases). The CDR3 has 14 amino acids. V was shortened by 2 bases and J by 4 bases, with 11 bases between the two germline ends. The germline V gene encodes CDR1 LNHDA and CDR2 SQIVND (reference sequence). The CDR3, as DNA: TGTGCCAGTAGTATAAACGGGGGACCCACTGAAGCTTTCTTT. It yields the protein CASSINGGPTEAFF. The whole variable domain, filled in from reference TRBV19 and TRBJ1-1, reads DGGITQSPKYLFRKEGQNVTLSCEQNLNHDAMYWYRQDPGQGLRLIYYSQIVNDFQKGDIAEGYSVSREKKESFPLTVTSAQKNPTAFYLCASSINGGPTEAFFGQGTRLTVV.

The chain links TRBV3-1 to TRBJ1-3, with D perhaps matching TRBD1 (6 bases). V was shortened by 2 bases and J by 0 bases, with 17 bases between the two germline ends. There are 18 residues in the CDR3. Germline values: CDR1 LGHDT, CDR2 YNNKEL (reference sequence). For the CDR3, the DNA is TGTGCCAGCAGCCAACCCTACGCCGCAGGGGACTCTGGAAACACCATATATTTT. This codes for CASSQPYAAGDSGNTIYF.

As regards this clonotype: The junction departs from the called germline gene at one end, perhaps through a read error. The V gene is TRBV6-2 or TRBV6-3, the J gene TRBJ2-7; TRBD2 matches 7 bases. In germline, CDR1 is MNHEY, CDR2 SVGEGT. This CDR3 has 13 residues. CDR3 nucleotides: TGTGCCAGCAGCTTAGGATGGGACTACGGGCAGTACTTC. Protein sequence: CASSLGWDYGQYF.

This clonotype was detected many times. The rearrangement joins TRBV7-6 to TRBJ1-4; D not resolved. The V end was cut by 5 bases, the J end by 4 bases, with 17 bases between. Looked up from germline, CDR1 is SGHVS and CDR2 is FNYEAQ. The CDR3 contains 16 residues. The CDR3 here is CASSLLVPEINEKLFF. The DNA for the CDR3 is TGTGCCAGCAGCCTACTCGTCCCAGAAATTAATGAAAAACTGTTTTTT. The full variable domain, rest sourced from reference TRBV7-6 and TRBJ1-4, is GAGVSQSPRYKVTKRGQDVALRCDPISGHVSLYWYRQALGQGPEFLTYFNYEAQQDKSGLPNDRFSAERPEGSISTLTIQRTEQRDSAMYRCASSLLVPEINEKLFFGSGTQLSVL.

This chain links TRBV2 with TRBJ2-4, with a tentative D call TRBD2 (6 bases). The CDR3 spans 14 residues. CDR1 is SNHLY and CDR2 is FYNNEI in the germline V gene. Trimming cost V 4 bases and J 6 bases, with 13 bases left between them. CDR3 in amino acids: CASSGRVSGNIQYF. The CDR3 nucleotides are TGTGCCAGCAGTGGCAGGGTTAGCGGAAACATTCAGTACTTC.

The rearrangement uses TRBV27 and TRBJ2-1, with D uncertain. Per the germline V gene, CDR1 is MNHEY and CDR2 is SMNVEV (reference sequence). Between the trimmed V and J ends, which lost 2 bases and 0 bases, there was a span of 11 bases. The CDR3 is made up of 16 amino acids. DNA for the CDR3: TGTGCCAGCAGTTTAAAGGGTATGAGCTCCTACAATGAGCAGTTCTTC. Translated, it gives CASSLKGMSSYNEQFF.

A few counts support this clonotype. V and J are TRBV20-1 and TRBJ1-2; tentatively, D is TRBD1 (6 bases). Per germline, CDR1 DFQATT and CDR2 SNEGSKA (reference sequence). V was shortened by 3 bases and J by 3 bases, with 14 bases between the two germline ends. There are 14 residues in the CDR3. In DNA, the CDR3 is TGCAGTGCTAGTTCGGAGGGGGGTTACTATGGCTACACCTTC. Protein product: CSASSEGGYYGYTF.

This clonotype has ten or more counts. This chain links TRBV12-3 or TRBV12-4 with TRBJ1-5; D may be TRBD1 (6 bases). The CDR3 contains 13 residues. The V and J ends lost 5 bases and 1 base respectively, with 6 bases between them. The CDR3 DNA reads TGTGCCAGCAGTACAGGGAGCAATCAGCCCCAGCATTTT. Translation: CASSTGSNQPQHF.

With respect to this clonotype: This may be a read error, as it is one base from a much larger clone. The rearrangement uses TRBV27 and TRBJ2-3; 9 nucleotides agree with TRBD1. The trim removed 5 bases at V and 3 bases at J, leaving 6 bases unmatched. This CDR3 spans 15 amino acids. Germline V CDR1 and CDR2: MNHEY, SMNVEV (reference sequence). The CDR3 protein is CASSLCGQGTDTQYF. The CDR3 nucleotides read TGTGCCAGCAGTCTGTGTGGACAGGGGACAGATACGCAGTATTTT.

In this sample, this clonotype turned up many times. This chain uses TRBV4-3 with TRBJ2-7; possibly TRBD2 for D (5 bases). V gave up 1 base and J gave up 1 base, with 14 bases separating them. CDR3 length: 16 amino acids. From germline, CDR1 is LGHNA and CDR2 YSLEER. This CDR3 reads CASSQARTWRSYEQYF. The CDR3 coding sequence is TGCGCCAGCAGCCAAGCTCGGACCTGGAGGTCCTACGAGCAGTACTTC.

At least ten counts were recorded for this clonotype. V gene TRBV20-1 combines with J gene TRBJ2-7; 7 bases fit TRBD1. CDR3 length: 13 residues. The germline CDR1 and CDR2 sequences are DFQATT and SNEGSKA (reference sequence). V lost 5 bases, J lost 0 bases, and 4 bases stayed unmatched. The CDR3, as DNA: TGCAGTGCTGACCGGGACAGCTCCTACGAGCAGTACTTC. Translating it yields CSADRDSSYEQYF.

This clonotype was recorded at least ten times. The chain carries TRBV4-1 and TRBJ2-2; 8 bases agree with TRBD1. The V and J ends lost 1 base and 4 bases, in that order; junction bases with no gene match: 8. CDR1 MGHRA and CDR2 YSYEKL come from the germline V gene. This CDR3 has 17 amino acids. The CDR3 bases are TGCGCCAGCAGCCAAGCGATAGGACAGGGTGCCACCGGGGAGCTGTTTTTT. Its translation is CASSQAIGQGATGELFF.

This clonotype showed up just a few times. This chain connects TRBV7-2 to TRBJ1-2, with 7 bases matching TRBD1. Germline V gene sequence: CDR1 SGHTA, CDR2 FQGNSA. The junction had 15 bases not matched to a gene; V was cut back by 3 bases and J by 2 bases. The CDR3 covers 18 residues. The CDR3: CASSFPSGRAGGNYGYTF. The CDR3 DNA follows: TGTGCCAGCAGCTTCCCCTCCGGTCGGGCAGGGGGGAACTATGGCTACACCTTC.

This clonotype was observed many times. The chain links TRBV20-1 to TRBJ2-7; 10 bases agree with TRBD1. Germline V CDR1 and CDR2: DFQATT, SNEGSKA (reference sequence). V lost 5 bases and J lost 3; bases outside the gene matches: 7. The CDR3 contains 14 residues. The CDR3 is CSAPWDRGLYEQYF. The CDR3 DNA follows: TGCAGTGCTCCCTGGGACAGGGGCCTCTACGAGCAGTACTTC.

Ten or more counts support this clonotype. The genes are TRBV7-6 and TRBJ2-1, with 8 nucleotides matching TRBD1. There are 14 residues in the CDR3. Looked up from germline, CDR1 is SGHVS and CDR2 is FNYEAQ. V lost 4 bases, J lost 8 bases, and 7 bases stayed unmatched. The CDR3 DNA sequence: TGTGCCAGCAGCTCCCTGGACAGGGCTGATGAGCAGTTCTTC. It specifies CASSSLDRADEQFF.

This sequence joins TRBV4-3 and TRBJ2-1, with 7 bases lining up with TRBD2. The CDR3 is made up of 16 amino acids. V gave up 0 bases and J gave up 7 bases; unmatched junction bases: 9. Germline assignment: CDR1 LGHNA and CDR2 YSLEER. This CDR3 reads CASSQDFGTGGNEQFF. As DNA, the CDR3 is TGCGCCAGCAGCCAAGATTTCGGGACGGGGGGTAATGAGCAGTTCTTC.